These T cell receptor beta chains were read from a single sample in a study of T cells in localized non-small cell lung cancer. Some clones are missing from TCRdb's copy, which holds only in-frame ones; the method was immunoSEQ multiplex PCR. Altogether 48,000 or so clones are present, 70% to 85% being singletons, with the ten largest covering roughly a sixth. The specimen comprised peripheral blood, sampled before any cancer treatment. Source of these receptors: a man aged 35-75 years with stage I squamous cell lung carcinoma. Each CDR3 is given with its conserved first and last residue. Size tells how often a clone was seen (once, few, many) or the class of an expanded clone, and some rows leave it out.

cdr3_aa: CASSPDREGQPQHF; clone_size: NA; j_call: TRBJ1-5; v_call: TRBV5-1
cdr3_aa: CASRLTGQAEAFF; clone_size: few; j_call: TRBJ1-1; v_call: TRBV28
cdr3_aa: CASGLLGNQPQHF; clone_size: NA; j_call: TRBJ1-5; v_call: TRBV28
cdr3_aa: CASSGAQIQFF; clone_size: NA; j_call: TRBJ2-1; v_call: TRBV10-1
cdr3_aa: CASSQTGGYQPQHF; clone_size: NA; j_call: TRBJ1-5; v_call: TRBV2
cdr3_aa: CASSLVAAGGTSNEQFF; clone_size: NA; j_call: TRBJ2-1; v_call: TRBV5-6
cdr3_aa: CASRESTDTQYF; clone_size: NA; j_call: TRBJ2-3; v_call: TRBV6-5
cdr3_aa: CASSPGLAGGHRADTQYF; clone_size: few; j_call: TRBJ2-3; v_call: TRBV5-4
cdr3_aa: CATKFSRAGPQHF; clone_size: NA; j_call: TRBJ1-5; v_call: TRBV28
cdr3_aa: CATSRDPHGLTKNIQYF; clone_size: few; j_call: TRBJ2-4; v_call: TRBV15
cdr3_aa: CASSEKLPYEQYF; clone_size: NA; j_call: TRBJ2-7; v_call: TRBV6-1
cdr3_aa: CASSPKIGDSPLHF; clone_size: NA; j_call: TRBJ1-6; v_call: TRBV5-6
cdr3_aa: CASSLGTSGNEQFF; clone_size: NA; j_call: TRBJ2-1; v_call: TRBV5-1
cdr3_aa: CASSLLGGTDYGYTF; clone_size: NA; j_call: TRBJ1-2; v_call: TRBV5-1
cdr3_aa: CASSFRGASYEQYF; clone_size: NA; j_call: TRBJ2-7; v_call: TRBV7-2
cdr3_aa: CASSFNGDTQYF; clone_size: NA; j_call: TRBJ2-3; v_call: TRBV5-5
cdr3_aa: CASLGQGATEAFF; clone_size: once; j_call: TRBJ1-1; v_call: TRBV18
cdr3_aa: CASSLYGELFF; clone_size: NA; j_call: TRBJ2-2; v_call: TRBV5-6
cdr3_aa: CASSLGGFGEQYF; clone_size: NA; j_call: TRBJ2-7; v_call: TRBV7-6
cdr3_aa: CASSWSGGDEQFF; clone_size: once; j_call: TRBJ2-1; v_call: TRBV11-2
cdr3_aa: CASSPGQGDQPQHF; clone_size: many; j_call: TRBJ1-5; v_call: TRBV18
cdr3_aa: CASSYSVGSSNTEAFF; clone_size: few; j_call: TRBJ1-1; v_call: TRBV6-6
cdr3_aa: CATRVGDYNSPLHF; clone_size: once; j_call: TRBJ1-6; v_call: TRBV6-5
cdr3_aa: CASSLVAGAGANVLTF; clone_size: few; j_call: TRBJ2-6; v_call: TRBV5-4
cdr3_aa: CASSYSSAVSDTQYF; clone_size: NA; j_call: TRBJ2-3; v_call: TRBV6-6
cdr3_aa: CASSLVWGGIAKNIQYF; clone_size: NA; j_call: TRBJ2-4; v_call: TRBV7-2
cdr3_aa: CASSPTSGTYTDTQYF; clone_size: NA; j_call: TRBJ2-3; v_call: TRBV9
cdr3_aa: CASSLGGNEQFF; clone_size: NA; j_call: TRBJ2-1; v_call: TRBV18
cdr3_aa: CASSPQGGSEQYF; clone_size: NA; j_call: TRBJ2-7; v_call: TRBV7-2
cdr3_aa: CASSDLAGVGDTQYF; clone_size: once; j_call: TRBJ2-3; v_call: TRBV6-1
cdr3_aa: CASSSGQQSYEQYF; clone_size: NA; j_call: TRBJ2-7; v_call: TRBV19
cdr3_aa: CASGGLAEGEQFF; clone_size: once; j_call: TRBJ2-1; v_call: TRBV2
cdr3_aa: CASRRQGGGNTIYF; clone_size: NA; j_call: TRBJ1-3; v_call: TRBV28
cdr3_aa: CASSLTGVDTQYF; clone_size: NA; j_call: TRBJ2-5; v_call: TRBV28
cdr3_aa: CASSLSDLRSEQYF; clone_size: NA; j_call: NA; v_call: TRBV5-1
cdr3_aa: CASSLESNTIYF; clone_size: NA; j_call: TRBJ1-3; v_call: TRBV7-9
cdr3_aa: CASSPLVTEAFF; clone_size: few; j_call: TRBJ1-1; v_call: TRBV7-9
cdr3_aa: CASLKYSNQPQHF; clone_size: once; j_call: TRBJ1-5; v_call: TRBV6-1
cdr3_aa: CASSLAGHANEQYF; clone_size: once; j_call: TRBJ2-7; v_call: TRBV7-2
cdr3_aa: CASSSRNPGELFF; clone_size: NA; j_call: TRBJ2-2; v_call: TRBV21-1
cdr3_aa: CASSFGEGHTGELFF; clone_size: NA; j_call: TRBJ2-2; v_call: TRBV5-1
cdr3_aa: CASSLLGQGGQPQHF; clone_size: NA; j_call: TRBJ1-5; v_call: TRBV28